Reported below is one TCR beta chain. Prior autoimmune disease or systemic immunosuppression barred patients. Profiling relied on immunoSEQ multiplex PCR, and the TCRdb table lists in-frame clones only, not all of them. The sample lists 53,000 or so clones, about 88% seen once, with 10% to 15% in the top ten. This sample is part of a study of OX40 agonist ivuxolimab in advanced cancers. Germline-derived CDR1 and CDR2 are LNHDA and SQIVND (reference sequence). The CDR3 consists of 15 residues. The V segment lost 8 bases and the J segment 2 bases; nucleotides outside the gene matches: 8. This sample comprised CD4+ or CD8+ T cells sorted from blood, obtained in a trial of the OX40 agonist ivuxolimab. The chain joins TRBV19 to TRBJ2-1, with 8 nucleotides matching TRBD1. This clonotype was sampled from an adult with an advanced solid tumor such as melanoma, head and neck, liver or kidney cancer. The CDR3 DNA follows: TGTGCCAGTGCAGGGGGCGCCGGGGCCTACAATGAGCAGTTCTTC. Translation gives CASAGGAGAYNEQFF.